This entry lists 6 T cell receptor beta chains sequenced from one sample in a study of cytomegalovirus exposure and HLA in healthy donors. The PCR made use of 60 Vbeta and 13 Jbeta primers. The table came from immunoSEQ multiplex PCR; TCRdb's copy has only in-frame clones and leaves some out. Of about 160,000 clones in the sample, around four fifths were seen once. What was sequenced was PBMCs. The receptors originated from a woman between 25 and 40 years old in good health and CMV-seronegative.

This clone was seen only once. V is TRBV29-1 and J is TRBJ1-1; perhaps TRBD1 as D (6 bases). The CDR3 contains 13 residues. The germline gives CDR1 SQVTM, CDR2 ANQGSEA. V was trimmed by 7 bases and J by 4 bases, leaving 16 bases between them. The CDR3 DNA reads TGCAGCGCATCCAGGGGCAGTGGCACTGAAGCTTTCTTT. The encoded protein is CSASRGSGTEAFF.

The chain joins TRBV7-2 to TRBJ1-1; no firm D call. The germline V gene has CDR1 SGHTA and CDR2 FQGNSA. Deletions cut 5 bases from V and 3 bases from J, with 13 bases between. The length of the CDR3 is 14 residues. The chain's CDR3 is CASSAMSDYTEAFF. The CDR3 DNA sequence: TGTGCCAGCAGCGCAATGTCAGATTACACTGAAGCTTTCTTT.

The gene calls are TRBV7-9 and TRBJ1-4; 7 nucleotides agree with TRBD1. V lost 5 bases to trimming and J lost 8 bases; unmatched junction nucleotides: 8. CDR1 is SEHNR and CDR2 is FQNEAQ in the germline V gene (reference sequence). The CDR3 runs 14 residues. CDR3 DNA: TGTGCCAGCAGCACACAGGGGTCGTCGGAAAAACTGTTTTTT. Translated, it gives CASSTQGSSEKLFF.

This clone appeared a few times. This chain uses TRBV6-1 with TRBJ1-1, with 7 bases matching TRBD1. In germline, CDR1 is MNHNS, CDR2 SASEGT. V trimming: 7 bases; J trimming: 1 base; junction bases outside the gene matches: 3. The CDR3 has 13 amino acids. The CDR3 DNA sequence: TGTGCCAGCACCTACAGGGGGAACACTGAAGCTTTCTTT. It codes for CASTYRGNTEAFF.

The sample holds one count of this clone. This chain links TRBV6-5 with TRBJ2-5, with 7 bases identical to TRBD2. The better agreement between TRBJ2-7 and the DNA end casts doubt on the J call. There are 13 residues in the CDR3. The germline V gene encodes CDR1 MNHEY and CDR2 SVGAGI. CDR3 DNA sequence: TGTGCCAGCAGTTACTTGTGGGGGGGCGAGCAGTACTTC. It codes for CASSYLWGGEQYF.

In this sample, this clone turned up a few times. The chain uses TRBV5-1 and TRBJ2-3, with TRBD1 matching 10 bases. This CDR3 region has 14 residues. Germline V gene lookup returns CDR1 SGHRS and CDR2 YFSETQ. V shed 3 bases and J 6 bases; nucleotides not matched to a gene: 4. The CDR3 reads CASSSTGGLDTQYF. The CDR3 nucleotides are TGCGCCAGCAGCTCGACAGGGGGCTTGGATACGCAGTATTTT.